The 8 T cell receptor beta chains listed next were all sequenced from one sample in a study of cytomegalovirus exposure and HLA in healthy donors. Primers for the PCR totalled 60 Vbeta and 13 Jbeta. TCRdb's copy holds only in-frame clones and misses some; the assay was immunoSEQ multiplex PCR. The sample has 140,000 or so clones, around four fifths seen once. The specimen sequenced was PBMCs. These receptors all stem from a boy between 2 and 15 years old in good health and CMV-seronegative.

The chain uses TRBV29-1 and TRBJ2-1; 11 nucleotides line up with TRBD2. V lost 4 bases, J lost 4 bases, and 9 bases stayed unmatched. Germline V gives CDR1 SQVTM, CDR2 ANQGSEA. The CDR3 is 16 amino acids. The CDR3 loop is CSVVPPGLAGYNEQFF. CDR3 nucleotides: TGCAGCGTTGTCCCCCCAGGACTAGCGGGTTACAATGAGCAGTTCTTC.

CDR3 protein: CASRRRGQRNTGELFF. The CDR3, as DNA: TGTGCCAGCCGTAGGAGGGGACAGCGGAACACCGGGGAGCTGTTTTTT. This rearrangement joins TRBV5-4 to TRBJ2-2; a weak D match, TRBD1 (7 bases). Germline lookup yields CDR1 SGHNT and CDR2 YYREEE (reference sequence). V lost 7 bases and J 1 base, leaving 17 bases between the germline ends. The CDR3 is made up of 16 amino acids.

This clone was counted between two and nine times. This chain connects TRBV29-1 to TRBJ2-1, with 7 bases matching TRBD2. There are 14 residues in the CDR3. V dropped 4 bases and J dropped 4; count of bases not matched to a gene: 7. Looked up from germline, CDR1 is SQVTM and CDR2 is ANQGSEA. The CDR3 DNA reads as TGCAGCGTTGGTACGGGAGGATATTACAATGAGCAGTTCTTC. Translation: CSVGTGGYYNEQFF.

The rearrangement links TRBV18 to TRBJ2-1; D is perhaps TRBD1 (6 bases). The V gene lost 3 bases and the J gene lost 9 bases, with 24 bases spanning the gap. The CDR3 length is 17 residues. In germline, CDR1 is KGHSH, CDR2 LQKENI. CDR3 residues: CASSPSGRQVGSGEQFF. CDR3 sequence (DNA): TGTGCCAGCTCACCTTCGGGACGACAGGTTGGGTCGGGTGAGCAGTTCTTC.

The V call is TRBV7-3, the J call TRBJ2-1; D is ambiguous. Germline V lookup: CDR1 SGHTA, CDR2 FQGTGA. V lost 0 bases and J lost 7, with 7 bases in between. The CDR3 contains 13 residues. CDR3 region: CASSLTRVNEQFF. The CDR3 region has the DNA TGTGCCAGCAGCTTAACACGAGTAAATGAGCAGTTCTTC.

The chain has TRBV18 and TRBJ1-4; a possible D gene is TRBD1 (6 bases). The germline V and J ends were trimmed by 7 bases and 5 bases, with 17 bases remaining between them. Germline V gene data show CDR1 as KGHSH and CDR2 as LQKENI. This CDR3 comprises 15 residues. The CDR3 nucleotides read TGTGCCAGCTTCGATGGGGCAGGGGTGAATGAAAAACTGTTTTTT. Translating it yields CASFDGAGVNEKLFF.

The V gene is TRBV6-1, the J gene TRBJ2-6, with TRBD2 as a possible D gene (6 bases). Trimming removed 0 bases from V and 1 base from J, with 10 bases in between. Germline values: CDR1 MNHNS, CDR2 SASEGT. The CDR3 runs to 17 residues. DNA for the CDR3: TGTGCCAGCAGTGAAGCGCTTCGGGGGTCTGGGGCCAACGTCCTGACTTTC. Its protein is CASSEALRGSGANVLTF.

CDR3 residues: CASSLTGGNEQFF. For the CDR3, the DNA is TGTGCCAGCAGCTTAACGGGGGGGAATGAGCAGTTCTTC. The J gene is TRBJ2-1, the V gene TRBV7-8, with 8 bases fitting TRBD2. Germline values: CDR1 SGHVS, CDR2 FQNEAQ. With 2 bases clipped from V and 7 bases from J, the junction kept 1 base outside the gene matches. The CDR3 covers 13 residues.